This T cell receptor (beta chain) is from a study of cytomegalovirus exposure and HLA in healthy donors. Study in general: Among the approximately 400 donors who were genotyped, about 79% fell in the genetic ancestry cluster that is associated with self-reported Caucasian donors.

PCR involved 60 Vbeta and 13 Jbeta primers. Profiling relied on immunoSEQ multiplex PCR, and the TCRdb table lists in-frame clones only, not all of them. The sample carries 150,000 to 200,000 clones, 65% to 90% recorded once. CDR3 size: 17 residues. The germline V and J ends were trimmed by 1 base and 2 bases, with 15 bases remaining between them. The germline V gene has CDR1 SEHNR and CDR2 FQNEAQ (reference sequence). Comment on this clone: Its antigen is unidentified.

Findings and limits, study-wide: Links to common viral pathogens appeared, in a later analysis, for several of the most significant clusters. Being productive about 87% or about 30% of the time was typical of most TCR beta V segments in an earlier analysis. It was reportedly the case that the classifier diagnosed cytomegalovirus status with high specificity and sensitivity.

Sequencing was performed on PBMCs. This TCR was recovered from a male donor in good health and CMV-seronegative. The chain joins TRBV7-9 to TRBJ1-5, with D unresolved. CDR3 protein: CASSLGVGRYGNQPQHF. CDR3 coding DNA: TGTGCCAGCAGCTTAGGGGTGGGCAGGTACGGCAATCAGCCCCAGCATTTT.